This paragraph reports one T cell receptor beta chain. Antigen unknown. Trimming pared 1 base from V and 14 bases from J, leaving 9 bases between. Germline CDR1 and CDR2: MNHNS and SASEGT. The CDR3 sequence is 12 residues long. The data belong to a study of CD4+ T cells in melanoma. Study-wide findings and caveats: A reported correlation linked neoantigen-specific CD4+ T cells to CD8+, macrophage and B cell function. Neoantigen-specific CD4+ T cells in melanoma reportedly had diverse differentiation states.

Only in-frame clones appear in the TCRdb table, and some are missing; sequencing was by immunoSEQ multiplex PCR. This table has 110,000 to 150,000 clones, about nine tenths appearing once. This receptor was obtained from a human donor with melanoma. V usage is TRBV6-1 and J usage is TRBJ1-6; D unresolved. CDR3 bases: TGTGCCAGCAGTGAAGGAGCTGTGGCCCTCCACTTT. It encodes CASSEGAVALHF.